The 5 T cell receptor beta chains below all came from one sample that was sequenced in a study of blood T cell repertoires in COVID-19. The assay was immunoSEQ multiplex PCR, and TCRdb's table has in-frame clones only and misses some. The sample lists some 430,000 clones, 90% occurring once. The sample was PBMCs or T cells enriched from blood (not recorded which). These receptor sequences come from a man between 18 and 35 years old who had recovered from COVID-19.

Comments on this clone: This sample includes further DNA sequences coding for the same CDR3. The chain couples TRBV11-2 to TRBJ2-5; 11 bases line up with TRBD2. The CDR3 is 15 residues long. Unmatched junction bases numbered 0, after V lost 1 base and J lost 2 bases. CDR1 SGHAT and CDR2 FQNNGV come from the germline V gene. CDR3 amino acids: CASSLGLAGQETQYF. In DNA form, the CDR3 reads TGTGCCAGCAGCTTAGGACTAGCGGGGCAAGAGACCCAGTACTTC.

As concerns this clone: Other DNA sequences of this sample code for an identical CDR3. V gene TRBV7-2 combines with J gene TRBJ1-2; 7 bases map to TRBD1. Germline V gene data show CDR1 as SGHTA and CDR2 as FQGNSA. V trimming: 3 bases; J trimming: 3 bases; junction bases outside the gene matches: 4. This CDR3 has 14 residues. CDR3 amino acids: CASSLGTGDYGYTF. CDR3 coding DNA: TGTGCCAGCAGCTTGGGAACAGGGGACTATGGCTACACCTTC.

This sequence joins TRBV9 and TRBJ1-1, with D maybe TRBD1 (5 bases). The V end was cut by 0 bases, the J end by 3 bases, with 6 bases between. This CDR3 has 13 residues. Germline loops: CDR1 SGDLS, CDR2 YYNGEE. Here the CDR3 reads CASSVEQDTEAFF. The CDR3 bases are TGTGCCAGCAGCGTAGAACAGGACACTGAAGCTTTCTTT.

The rearrangement uses TRBV27 and TRBJ1-5, with D tentatively TRBD1 (6 bases). Trimming took 5 bases from V and 6 from J, leaving 14 bases between them. The CDR3 loop spans 14 amino acids. The germline V gene encodes CDR1 MNHEY and CDR2 SMNVEV (reference sequence). In DNA form, the CDR3 reads TGTGCCAGCAGTAAAAACTCACAGGGTCAGCCCCAGCATTTT. Residues: CASSKNSQGQPQHF.

The gene calls are TRBV4-1 and TRBJ2-3; D perhaps matches TRBD1 (6 bases). The germline gives CDR1 MGHRA, CDR2 YSYEKL. The CDR3 sequence is 14 residues long. Trimming removed 4 bases at V and 3 bases at J, with 11 bases between. CDR3 sequence reads: CASSLSGQTDTQYF. The CDR3 nucleotides are TGCGCCAGCAGCCTTTCAGGACAGACAGATACGCAGTATTTT.